These T cell receptor beta chains were read from a single sample in a study of blood T cell repertoires in COVID-19. The method was immunoSEQ multiplex PCR; TCRdb's version includes in-frame clones alone and lacks a portion of them. Among over 200,000 clones, less than 90% were seen once, and the ten largest hold roughly 18%. Sequenced input: peripheral blood. These receptors were obtained from a woman at least 80 years old with active or convalescent COVID-19. CDR3s include the opening cysteine and the closing phenylalanine or tryptophan. The order of the fields is D gene, V gene, J gene, clone size, CDR3 protein, CDR3 DNA. The D gene is left open where the match is weak. Size is stated for part of the rows, as once, few or many counts, or as a class when the clone is expanded.

D gene: NA; V gene: TRBV21-1; J gene: TRBJ1-2; clone size: NA; CDR3 protein: CASSKVGSDGYTF; CDR3 DNA: TGTGCCAGCAGCAAAGTTGGCAGCGATGGCTACACCTTC
D gene: TRBD1; V gene: TRBV7-2; J gene: TRBJ2-7; clone size: NA; CDR3 protein: CASVRDRGSYEQYF; CDR3 DNA: TGTGCCAGCGTCCGGGACAGGGGGTCCTACGAGCAGTACTTC
D gene: TRBD2; V gene: TRBV7-2; J gene: TRBJ2-7; clone size: few; CDR3 protein: CASSLGPSGPSSYEQYF; CDR3 DNA: TGTGCCAGCAGCTTAGGTCCTAGCGGTCCTAGCTCCTACGAGCAGTACTTC
D gene: TRBD1; V gene: TRBV10-3; J gene: TRBJ1-1; clone size: few; CDR3 protein: CATQGQRNTEAFF; CDR3 DNA: TGTGCCACCCAGGGACAGAGGAACACTGAAGCTTTCTTT
D gene: TRBD1; V gene: TRBV4-2; J gene: TRBJ2-7; clone size: few; CDR3 protein: CASSQERTGTYEQYF; CDR3 DNA: TGTGCCAGCAGCCAAGAGAGGACAGGGACCTACGAGCAGTACTTC
D gene: TRBD1; V gene: TRBV7-2; J gene: TRBJ2-3; clone size: NA; CDR3 protein: CASSSQGASTDTQYF; CDR3 DNA: TGTGCCAGCAGCTCTCAGGGGGCTAGCACAGATACGCAGTATTTT
D gene: TRBD1; V gene: TRBV6-5; J gene: TRBJ1-6; clone size: NA; CDR3 protein: CASTRGQAGSPLHF; CDR3 DNA: TGTGCCAGCACCCGAGGACAGGCGGGTTCACCCCTCCACTTT
D gene: NA; V gene: TRBV20-1; J gene: TRBJ2-3; clone size: NA; CDR3 protein: CSASLDTQYF; CDR3 DNA: TGCAGTGCTAGCTTAGATACGCAGTATTTT
D gene: TRBD1; V gene: TRBV18; J gene: TRBJ2-7; clone size: NA; CDR3 protein: CASSPGGTGVYEQYF; CDR3 DNA: TGTGCCAGCTCACCAGGGGGGACAGGAGTCTACGAGCAGTACTTC
D gene: TRBD2; V gene: TRBV28; J gene: TRBJ2-3; clone size: NA; CDR3 protein: CASSSPGTSGGGTDTQYF; CDR3 DNA: TGTGCCAGCAGTTCACCTGGGACTAGCGGGGGGGGCACAGATACGCAGTATTTT
D gene: NA; V gene: TRBV4-2; J gene: TRBJ1-4; clone size: few; CDR3 protein: CASSQGDGGRVPAEKLFF; CDR3 DNA: TGTGCCAGCAGCCAAGGGGACGGGGGGCGAGTCCCCGCTGAAAAACTGTTTTTT
D gene: NA; V gene: TRBV7-9; J gene: TRBJ2-5; clone size: once; CDR3 protein: CASSLRGKETQYF; CDR3 DNA: TGTGCCAGCAGCTTACGGGGTAAAGAGACCCAGTACTTC
D gene: TRBD1; V gene: TRBV28; J gene: TRBJ1-1; clone size: NA; CDR3 protein: CASNRGMGVTEAFF; CDR3 DNA: TGTGCCAGCAACAGGGGGATGGGGGTCACTGAAGCTTTCTTT
D gene: NA; V gene: TRBV5-1; J gene: TRBJ1-1; clone size: NA; CDR3 protein: CASSLGASMNTEAFF; CDR3 DNA: TGCGCCAGCAGCTTGGGGGCGTCCATGAACACTGAAGCTTTCTTT
D gene: TRBD1; V gene: TRBV6-6; J gene: TRBJ1-1; clone size: NA; CDR3 protein: CASSYRGRETEAFF; CDR3 DNA: TGTGCCAGCAGTTACAGGGGGCGGGAAACTGAAGCTTTCTTT
D gene: NA; V gene: TRBV4-2; J gene: TRBJ2-1; clone size: NA; CDR3 protein: CASSLQPGGSYNEQFF; CDR3 DNA: TGTGCCAGCAGCCTACAACCAGGGGGGTCCTACAATGAGCAGTTCTTC
D gene: TRBD2; V gene: TRBV15; J gene: TRBJ2-2; clone size: NA; CDR3 protein: CATTPGGRNTGELFF; CDR3 DNA: TGTGCCACCACCCCCGGGGGGAGAAACACCGGGGAGCTGTTTTTT
D gene: TRBD2; V gene: TRBV7-6; J gene: TRBJ2-7; clone size: few; CDR3 protein: CASSLPPSGGRYEQYF; CDR3 DNA: TGTGCCAGCAGCTTACCGCCTAGCGGGGGCCGCTACGAGCAGTACTTC
D gene: TRBD1; V gene: TRBV9; J gene: TRBJ1-2; clone size: NA; CDR3 protein: CASSATPGGGDGYTF; CDR3 DNA: TGTGCCAGCAGCGCGACTCCAGGGGGCGGAGATGGCTACACCTTC
D gene: NA; V gene: TRBV7-9; J gene: TRBJ2-3; clone size: NA; CDR3 protein: CASSFTGVTDTQYF; CDR3 DNA: TGTGCCAGCAGCTTTACGGGGGTCACAGATACGCAGTATTTT
D gene: NA; V gene: TRBV6-2/TRBV6-3; J gene: TRBJ2-2; clone size: NA; CDR3 protein: CASSYIRGQYTGELFF; CDR3 DNA: TGTGCCAGCAGTTACATCAGGGGCCAGTACACCGGGGAGCTGTTTTTT
D gene: TRBD1; V gene: TRBV19; J gene: TRBJ1-6; clone size: NA; CDR3 protein: CASRGTVNNSPLHF; CDR3 DNA: TGTGCCAGTAGGGGGACAGTGAATAATTCACCCCTCCACTTT
D gene: TRBD1; V gene: TRBV30; J gene: TRBJ1-6; clone size: NA; CDR3 protein: CAWSVTRGRKGSPLHF; CDR3 DNA: TGTGCCTGGAGTGTCACAAGGGGGCGTAAGGGTTCACCCCTCCACTTT
D gene: TRBD2; V gene: TRBV7-2; J gene: TRBJ2-1; clone size: NA; CDR3 protein: CASSFPLAGGLNNEQFF; CDR3 DNA: TGTGCCAGCAGCTTTCCTTTAGCGGGGGGCCTTAACAATGAGCAGTTCTTC
D gene: TRBD1; V gene: TRBV4-2; J gene: TRBJ2-1; clone size: NA; CDR3 protein: CASSRTGEVGNEQFF; CDR3 DNA: TGTGCCAGCAGCCGAACAGGGGAAGTAGGGAATGAGCAGTTCTTC
D gene: NA; V gene: TRBV6-2/TRBV6-3; J gene: TRBJ2-7; clone size: NA; CDR3 protein: CASCPLKGRGEQYF; CDR3 DNA: TGTGCCAGCTGCCCGTTGAAGGGAAGGGGCGAGCAGTACTTC
D gene: NA; V gene: TRBV19; J gene: TRBJ1-1; clone size: few; CDR3 protein: CASSIGQRGTEAFF; CDR3 DNA: TGTGCCAGTAGTATCGGACAGCGGGGGACTGAAGCTTTCTTT
D gene: NA; V gene: TRBV11-3; J gene: TRBJ1-1; clone size: NA; CDR3 protein: CASTTLIRGEAFF; CDR3 DNA: TGTGCCAGCACCACATTAATTCGGGGTGAAGCTTTCTTT
D gene: NA; V gene: TRBV5-1; J gene: TRBJ2-5; clone size: NA; CDR3 protein: CASSYSRGKVPETQYF; CDR3 DNA: TGCGCCAGCAGCTACAGTAGGGGTAAGGTCCCAGAGACCCAGTACTTC
D gene: NA; V gene: TRBV29-1; J gene: TRBJ1-1; clone size: NA; CDR3 protein: CSVDRATEAFF; CDR3 DNA: TGCAGCGTTGACAGGGCTACTGAAGCTTTCTTT
D gene: TRBD1; V gene: TRBV15; J gene: TRBJ2-2; clone size: NA; CDR3 protein: CATSRDRSRGQTGELFF; CDR3 DNA: TGTGCCACCAGCAGAGATCGGAGCAGGGGGCAGACCGGGGAGCTGTTTTTT
D gene: TRBD2; V gene: TRBV7-9; J gene: TRBJ2-2; clone size: NA; CDR3 protein: CASSGTSGGTGELFF; CDR3 DNA: TGTGCCAGCAGCGGTACTAGCGGGGGGACCGGGGAGCTGTTTTTT
D gene: TRBD1; V gene: TRBV7-2; J gene: TRBJ2-1; clone size: NA; CDR3 protein: CASSLRGQGRGEQFF; CDR3 DNA: TGTGCCAGCAGCTTAAGGGGACAGGGGAGAGGGGAGCAGTTCTTC
D gene: TRBD2; V gene: TRBV3-1/TRBV3-2; J gene: TRBJ2-6; clone size: NA; CDR3 protein: CASSQASGSSYGGANVLTF; CDR3 DNA: TGTGCCAGCAGCCAAGCTAGCGGAAGTTCGTATGGAGGGGCCAACGTCCTGACTTTC
D gene: TRBD2; V gene: TRBV15; J gene: TRBJ2-5; clone size: once; CDR3 protein: CATSRDPGLAAGGTQYF; CDR3 DNA: TGTGCCACCAGCAGAGATCCGGGACTAGCGGCAGGTGGGACCCAGTACTTC
D gene: NA; V gene: TRBV9; J gene: TRBJ1-2; clone size: NA; CDR3 protein: CASSVSTGSHGGGYTF; CDR3 DNA: TGTGCCAGCAGCGTATCAACAGGGTCCCATGGCGGAGGCTACACCTTC
D gene: NA; V gene: TRBV7-9; J gene: TRBJ2-2; clone size: few; CDR3 protein: CASTQSNTGELFF; CDR3 DNA: TGTGCAAGCACCCAGTCGAACACCGGGGAGCTGTTTTTT
D gene: TRBD1; V gene: TRBV9; J gene: TRBJ2-2; clone size: NA; CDR3 protein: CASTDRQGLTTGELFF; CDR3 DNA: TGTGCCAGCACCGATCGACAGGGGTTGACCACCGGGGAGCTGTTTTTT
D gene: TRBD2; V gene: TRBV9; J gene: TRBJ2-3; clone size: NA; CDR3 protein: CASSVAAGGRTDTQYF; CDR3 DNA: TGTGCCAGCAGCGTAGCGGCGGGGGGACGCACAGATACGCAGTATTTT
D gene: TRBD2; V gene: TRBV7-8; J gene: TRBJ2-5; clone size: NA; CDR3 protein: CASSHKAGRETQYF; CDR3 DNA: TGTGCCAGCAGCCACAAAGCGGGACGGGAGACCCAGTACTTC
D gene: NA; V gene: TRBV19; J gene: TRBJ1-4; clone size: NA; CDR3 protein: CASSIRALREKLFF; CDR3 DNA: TGTGCCAGTAGTATACGCGCACTAAGGGAAAAACTGTTTTTT
D gene: NA; V gene: TRBV5-1; J gene: TRBJ2-1; clone size: NA; CDR3 protein: CASRTQGVWDEQFF; CDR3 DNA: TGCGCCAGCAGGACACAGGGAGTTTGGGATGAGCAGTTCTTC
D gene: NA; V gene: TRBV7-3; J gene: TRBJ1-6; clone size: NA; CDR3 protein: CASSLKARNSPLHF; CDR3 DNA: TGTGCCAGCAGCTTAAAGGCCAGGAATTCACCCCTCCACTTT
D gene: NA; V gene: TRBV5-1; J gene: TRBJ1-2; clone size: NA; CDR3 protein: CASNRGPGENYGYTF; CDR3 DNA: TGCGCCAGCAATAGAGGTCCGGGGGAAAACTATGGCTACACCTTC
D gene: TRBD1; V gene: TRBV24-1; J gene: TRBJ1-2; clone size: NA; CDR3 protein: CATSDDRDRGFYGYTF; CDR3 DNA: TGTGCCACCAGTGACGACCGGGACAGGGGTTTTTATGGCTACACCTTC
D gene: NA; V gene: TRBV5-1; J gene: TRBJ1-2; clone size: NA; CDR3 protein: CASSQDGQNYGYTF; CDR3 DNA: TGCGCCAGCAGCCAGGACGGACAAAACTATGGCTACACCTTC
D gene: TRBD1; V gene: TRBV19; J gene: TRBJ2-7; clone size: NA; CDR3 protein: CASSVTGDRHEQYF; CDR3 DNA: TGTGCCAGTAGTGTGACAGGGGATCGGCACGAGCAGTACTTC
D gene: TRBD2; V gene: TRBV7-9; J gene: TRBJ2-7; clone size: NA; CDR3 protein: CASSWGIGREFEQYF; CDR3 DNA: TGTGCCAGCAGCTGGGGGATCGGGCGGGAGTTCGAGCAGTACTTC
D gene: NA; V gene: TRBV24-1; J gene: TRBJ2-1; clone size: NA; CDR3 protein: CATSDQQTTNLERQFF; CDR3 DNA: TGTGCCACCAGTGACCAGCAAACGACTAATTTAGAAAGGCAGTTCTTC
D gene: NA; V gene: TRBV19; J gene: TRBJ1-3; clone size: NA; CDR3 protein: CASSSRTTGRDTIYF; CDR3 DNA: TGTGCCAGTAGTTCCAGGACTACCGGAAGGGACACCATATATTTT
D gene: TRBD2; V gene: TRBV3-1/TRBV3-2; J gene: TRBJ2-3; clone size: NA; CDR3 protein: CASSQDILAGTDTQYF; CDR3 DNA: TGTGCCAGCAGCCAAGATATCCTAGCGGGCACAGATACGCAGTATTTT
D gene: TRBD2; V gene: TRBV4-3; J gene: TRBJ2-3; clone size: once; CDR3 protein: CASSQAGLAGTDTQYF; CDR3 DNA: TGCGCCAGCAGCCAAGCGGGACTAGCGGGCACAGATACGCAGTATTTT
D gene: NA; V gene: TRBV6-2/TRBV6-3; J gene: TRBJ2-7; clone size: NA; CDR3 protein: CASSYGPPPGSYEQYF; CDR3 DNA: TGTGCCAGCAGTTACGGCCCCCCTCCGGGGAGTTACGAGCAGTACTTC
D gene: TRBD2; V gene: TRBV30; J gene: TRBJ2-7; clone size: NA; CDR3 protein: CAWSQRGRGASGSANEQYF; CDR3 DNA: TGTGCCTGGAGTCAACGGGGTCGGGGGGCTAGCGGGAGTGCTAACGAGCAGTACTTC
D gene: TRBD2; V gene: TRBV11-2; J gene: TRBJ2-3; clone size: NA; CDR3 protein: CASSFQGRGGFFDTQYF; CDR3 DNA: TGTGCCAGCAGCTTTCAAGGGCGGGGGGGATTCTTTGATACGCAGTATTTT
D gene: TRBD1; V gene: TRBV30; J gene: TRBJ1-2; clone size: NA; CDR3 protein: CAWSRDRGGYGYTF; CDR3 DNA: TGTGCCTGGAGTCGGGACAGGGGAGGCTATGGCTACACCTTC
D gene: NA; V gene: TRBV2; J gene: TRBJ2-1; clone size: NA; CDR3 protein: CASSRGTFSLSYNEQFF; CDR3 DNA: TGTGCCAGCAGCCGAGGGACTTTTTCCCTCTCCTACAATGAGCAGTTCTTC
D gene: TRBD1; V gene: TRBV2; J gene: TRBJ2-6; clone size: NA; CDR3 protein: CASSDGTGTGANVLTF; CDR3 DNA: TGTGCCAGCAGTGATGGGACAGGGACTGGGGCCAACGTCCTGACTTTC
D gene: NA; V gene: TRBV23-1; J gene: TRBJ1-4; clone size: once; CDR3 protein: CASSQGEARPINATNEKLFF; CDR3 DNA: TGCGCCAGCAGTCAAGGGGAGGCCAGGCCCATAAACGCAACTAATGAAAAACTGTTTTTT